Many counts were recorded for the clone carrying this T cell receptor (beta chain). The antigen is undetermined. The V gene lost 0 bases and the J gene lost 2 bases, with 12 bases spanning the gap. The V gene's germline CDR1 is SGDLS and CDR2 YYNGEE. This CDR3 comprises 15 residues. cDNA synthesis used the whole RNA isolate, giving expressed TCRB sequences. Produced via immunoSEQ multiplex PCR; TCRdb's table is partial and in-frame only. The sample shows about 210,000 clones, approximately 10% of them seen only once. The data originate from a study of beta chain features in type 1 diabetes. Study-wide results and limits: A definitive answer on HLA type influencing TCRB rearrangement was not reached here. Comparison showed that naive, central memory and Treg TCRB repertoires appeared more similar among patients than among healthy donors. A potential PCR bias toward shorter templates would be equal in patient and control samples.

A CD45RO/CCR7/CD25/CD127/CD95/CD27 panel sorted naive, central memory, regulatory and stem cell-like memory CD4+ cells. The sample was central memory CD4+ T cells from blood. V and J are TRBV9 and TRBJ2-7; D call uncertain. The clonotype was recovered from a man aged 18 to 29 in good health. CDR3 in amino acids: CASSVALSPPYEQYF. In DNA form, the CDR3 reads TGTGCCAGCAGCGTAGCCCTATCCCCACCCTACGAGCAGTACTTC. Based on the CDR3 plus reference TRBV9 and TRBJ2-7, the full variable domain is DSGVTQTPKHLITATGQRVTLRCSPRSGDLSVYWYQQSLDQGLQFLIQYYNGEERAKGNILERFSAQQFPDLHSELNLSSLELGDSALYFCASSVALSPPYEQYFGPGTRLTVT.